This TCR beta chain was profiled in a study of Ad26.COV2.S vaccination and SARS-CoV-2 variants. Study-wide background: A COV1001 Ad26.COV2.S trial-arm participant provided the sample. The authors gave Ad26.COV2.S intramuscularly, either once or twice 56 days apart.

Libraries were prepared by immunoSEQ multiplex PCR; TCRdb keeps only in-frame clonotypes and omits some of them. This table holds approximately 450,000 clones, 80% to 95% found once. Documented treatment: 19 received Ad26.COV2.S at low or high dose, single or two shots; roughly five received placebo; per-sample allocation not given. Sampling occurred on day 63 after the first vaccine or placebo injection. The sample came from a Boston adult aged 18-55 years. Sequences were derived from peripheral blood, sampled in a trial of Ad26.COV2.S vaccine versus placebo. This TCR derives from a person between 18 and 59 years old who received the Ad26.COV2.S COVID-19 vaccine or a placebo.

In DNA form, the CDR3 reads TGTGCCAGCAGCTTGGACCTTAATGAGCAGTTCTTC. Its protein is CASSLDLNEQFF. The chain is built from TRBV5-5 and TRBJ2-1; D is unresolved. Germline V lookup: CDR1 SGHKS, CDR2 YYEKEE (reference sequence). V was trimmed by 0 bases and J by 7 bases, leaving 5 bases between them. The CDR3 is 12 amino acids.